One sample yielded the 23 T cell receptor beta chains listed below, sequenced in a study of blood T cell repertoires in COVID-19 (dated by TCRdb to between 2020 and 2021). Library construction relied on the immunoSEQ multiplex PCR assay. The table comes from immuneACCESS by way of TCRdb, which keeps in-frame sequences with V and J called. Part of the clones is missing from these tables; in studies checked, under half for an unresolved V gene and the rest for unknown reasons. For this sample there are about 330,000 clones; 80% to 90% appear just once. The ten top clones hold around 4.6% of the sample. Sequencing input: PBMCs or T cells enriched from blood (not recorded which). These receptor sequences come from a man between 25 and 39 years old who had recovered from COVID-19.

This clone was counted between two and nine times. This sample also contains other DNA sequences that code for the same CDR3. In nucleotides, the CDR3 is TGTGCCAGCAGCTTGGCCGACGAGCAGTACTTC. Amino acids: CASSLADEQYF. The gene calls are TRBV5-4 and TRBJ2-7, with D hard to call. Trimming removed 0 bases at V and 5 bases at J, with 3 bases between. Germline V gene lookup returns CDR1 SGHNT and CDR2 YYREEE (reference sequence). The CDR3 spans 11 residues.

The V gene is TRBV6-5, the J gene TRBJ1-2; 8 bases are shared with TRBD1. The V gene's germline CDR1 is MNHEY and CDR2 SVGAGI. This CDR3 is 13 amino acids long. V shed 6 bases, J shed 4 bases, and the junction held 4 bases outside the gene matches. The CDR3 bases are TGTGCCAGCAGGCTGGGACAGGTCTATGGCTACACCTTC. Translated, it gives CASRLGQVYGYTF.

The chain employs TRBV24-1 and TRBJ2-5; D ambiguous. The length of the CDR3 is 13 residues. Deletions cut 2 bases from V and 7 bases from J, with 10 bases between. Germline-derived CDR1 and CDR2 are KGHDR and SFDVKD. CDR3 bases: TGTGCCACCAGTGATTGGTCCGCCGGGACCCAGTACTTC. It codes for CATSDWSAGTQYF.

V is TRBV15 and J is TRBJ2-7; 7 nucleotides agree with TRBD2. This CDR3 has 15 residues. Germline lookup yields CDR1 LNHNV and CDR2 YYDKDF (reference sequence). The V segment lost 0 bases and the J segment 0 bases; nucleotides outside the gene matches: 2. The CDR3: CATSRDGGSSYEQYF. In DNA form, the CDR3 reads TGTGCCACCAGCAGAGATGGCGGGAGCTCCTACGAGCAGTACTTC. Variable domain in full (rest from reference TRBV15 and TRBJ2-7): DAMVIQNPRYQVTQFGKPVTLSCSQTLNHNVMYWYQQKSSQAPKLLFHYYDKDFNNEADTPDNFQSRRPNTSFCFLDIRSPGLGDTAMYLCATSRDGGSSYEQYFGPGTRLTVT.

The chain carries TRBV27 and TRBJ2-1; D perhaps matches TRBD1 (6 bases). The CDR3 covers 14 residues. Deletions cut 5 bases from V and 6 bases from J, with 14 bases between. CDR1 MNHEY and CDR2 SMNVEV come from the germline V gene (reference sequence). CDR3 nucleotide sequence: TGTGCCAGCAGTCCCATGGGACAACCCAATGAGCAGTTCTTC. It specifies CASSPMGQPNEQFF.

The V and J genes are TRBV19 and TRBJ2-3; perhaps TRBD1 as D (6 bases). Per germline, CDR1 LNHDA and CDR2 SQIVND (reference sequence). This CDR3 has 16 residues. V dropped 3 bases and J dropped 0 bases, with 13 bases sitting between them. The CDR3 is CASSIGWGPSTDTQYF. In nucleotides, the CDR3 is TGTGCCAGTAGTATTGGGTGGGGGCCTAGCACAGATACGCAGTATTTT.

The V call is TRBV7-9, the J call TRBJ1-2; 8 bases are shared with TRBD1. The V gene end was trimmed by 1 base and the J gene end by 8 bases; junction bases not matched to a gene: 9. The CDR3 is made up of 15 amino acids. The germline gives CDR1 SEHNR, CDR2 FQNEAQ (reference sequence). CDR3 coding DNA: TGTGCCAGCAGCTTAGGGCAGGGGGCCCTAGAAGGCTACACCTTC. Residues: CASSLGQGALEGYTF.

The V and J genes are TRBV6-5 and TRBJ1-1; D uncertain. V gave up 4 bases and J gave up 1 base, with 7 bases separating them. This CDR3 has 13 amino acids. CDR1 and CDR2 (germline): MNHEY, SVGAGI. In DNA, the CDR3 is TGTGCCAGCAGTTCCCCACAGAACACTGAAGCTTTCTTT. It codes for CASSSPQNTEAFF.

This chain connects TRBV9 to TRBJ1-2; weak D call: TRBD1 (6 bases). The CDR3 loop spans 17 amino acids. Germline V lookup: CDR1 SGDLS, CDR2 YYNGEE. Trimming stripped 2 bases from V and 6 bases from J, with 23 bases between. The chain's CDR3 is CASSVRRFGQGLDGYTF. As DNA, the CDR3 is TGTGCCAGCAGCGTCCGTAGGTTCGGGCAGGGGTTGGATGGCTACACCTTC. The complete variable domain, with remaining parts taken from reference TRBV9 and TRBJ1-2, reads DSGVTQTPKHLITATGQRVTLRCSPRSGDLSVYWYQQSLDQGLQFLIQYYNGEERAKGNILERFSAQQFPDLHSELNLSSLELGDSALYFCASSVRRFGQGLDGYTFGSGTRLTVV.

The chain is built from TRBV28 and TRBJ2-7; 7 bases fit TRBD1. Germline V gene sequence: CDR1 MDHEN, CDR2 SYDVKM. This CDR3 spans 14 amino acids. Losses at the gene ends were 6 bases for V and 6 bases for J; bases not matched to a gene: 11. DNA of the CDR3: TGTGCCAGCAGGCAAACCGGGGACAGCTTCGAGCAGTACTTC. This translates into CASRQTGDSFEQYF.

V is TRBV25-1 and J is TRBJ1-2, with a tentative D call TRBD1 (6 bases). This CDR3 spans 14 amino acids. Between the trimmed V and J ends, which lost 2 bases and 10 bases, there was a span of 17 bases. Germline V gene sequence: CDR1 MGHDK, CDR2 SYGVNS. The CDR3 loop is CASSEDRTVGDYTF. CDR3 sequence (DNA): TGTGCCAGCAGTGAAGACAGGACAGTAGGAGACTACACCTTC.

This clone was seen once. This chain uses TRBV19 with TRBJ1-1; the D is unclear. The V end was cut by 0 bases, the J end by 1 base, with 6 bases between. Germline V gene data show CDR1 as LNHDA and CDR2 as SQIVND (reference sequence). The CDR3 is 14 residues long. The CDR3 region has the DNA TGTGCCAGTAGTATAGATAACGGGAACACTGAAGCTTTCTTT. This gives the protein CASSIDNGNTEAFF.

With respect to this clone: The sample holds other DNA sequences that translate to the same CDR3. V and J are TRBV28 and TRBJ1-2, with 7 bases matching TRBD1. Unmatched junction bases numbered 4, after V lost 5 bases and J lost 4 bases. Germline loops: CDR1 MDHEN, CDR2 SYDVKM. The CDR3 is made up of 13 amino acids. Here the CDR3 reads CASSPGQTYGYTF. CDR3 DNA: TGTGCCAGCAGTCCGGGACAGACCTATGGCTACACCTTC.

This clone has just one count. CDR3 sequence reads: CASSPTEFYGYTF. CDR3 DNA sequence: TGTGCCAGCTCACCTACAGAATTCTATGGCTACACCTTC. The V call is TRBV18, the J call TRBJ1-2; D call uncertain. Germline CDR1 KGHSH, CDR2 LQKENI. Between the trimmed V and J ends, which lost 3 bases and 4 bases, there was a span of 9 bases. The CDR3 runs to 13 residues.

The rearrangement links TRBV7-8 to TRBJ2-1; TRBD1 matches at 7 bases. Germline assignment: CDR1 SGHVS and CDR2 FQNEAQ. The ends lost 5 bases at V and 7 bases at J; junction bases unmatched: 8. This CDR3 comprises 14 residues. CDR3 nucleotides: TGTGCCAGCAGCGGAGGCGACAGGGTTAATGAGCAGTTCTTC. This gives the protein CASSGGDRVNEQFF.

The chain employs TRBV24-1 and TRBJ2-7; 7 bases line up with TRBD1. The CDR3 totals 15 residues. Germline loops: CDR1 KGHDR, CDR2 SFDVKD. V trimming: 3 bases; J trimming: 2 bases; junction bases outside the gene matches: 6. CDR3 protein: CATSDTTGQTYEQYF. The CDR3 nucleotides are TGTGCCACCAGTGATACTACGGGACAGACCTACGAGCAGTACTTC.

This clone was detected only a few times. The DNA for the CDR3 is TGTGCCAGCAGTTACGAGGGGGCGGAGGACTATGGCTACACCTTC. Its protein product is CASSYEGAEDYGYTF. J is TRBJ1-2 and V is TRBV6-5, with 7 bases aligning to TRBD1. V lost 2 bases to trimming and J lost 3 bases; unmatched junction nucleotides: 6. CDR3 length equals 15 residues. Germline values: CDR1 MNHEY, CDR2 SVGAGI.

The gene calls are TRBV28 and TRBJ1-2; 7 bases fit TRBD1. There are 15 residues in the CDR3. Germline values: CDR1 MDHEN, CDR2 SYDVKM. After removal of 8 bases from V and 4 bases from J, the junction contained 13 bases not matched to a gene. In DNA, the CDR3 is TGTGCCAGCCTCAACCCGGGACAGTACTCCTATGGCTACACCTTC. Translation: CASLNPGQYSYGYTF.

This clone appeared a single time. This chain uses TRBV7-3 with TRBJ2-7, with D possibly matching TRBD2 (6 bases). The V end lost 1 base, the J end lost 1 base, and 11 bases lay between the germline ends. CDR3 size: 15 residues. Germline lookup yields CDR1 SGHTA and CDR2 FQGTGA. As DNA, the CDR3 is TGTGCCAGCAGCTTAAGTGGAGGGGATTCCTACGAGCAGTACTTC. This codes for CASSLSGGDSYEQYF.

The chain is built from TRBV19 and TRBJ1-4; no firm D call. Trimming removed 3 bases at V and 3 bases at J, with 17 bases between. Germline V CDR1 and CDR2: LNHDA, SQIVND (reference sequence). This CDR3 is built from 17 residues. The CDR3 nucleotides read TGTGCCAGTAGTATGGCCGACCGGGGTAGGCCTAATGAAAAACTGTTTTTT. As protein: CASSMADRGRPNEKLFF.

This clone was seen just once. V usage is TRBV6-6 and J usage is TRBJ2-1; TRBD2 aligns across 11 bases. This CDR3 contains 14 residues. Trimming at V came to 5 bases and at J to 9 bases, leaving 6 bases not matched to a gene. CDR1 MNHNY and CDR2 SVGAGI come from the germline V gene (reference sequence). CDR3 region: CASSPTGTSGEQFF. CDR3 bases: TGTGCCAGCAGTCCCACCGGGACTAGCGGTGAGCAGTTCTTC.

J is TRBJ1-6 and V is TRBV11-2, with 7 bases identical to TRBD1. After removal of 6 bases from V and 8 bases from J, the junction contained 10 bases not matched to a gene. The CDR3 runs to 15 residues. Germline V CDR1 and CDR2: SGHAT, FQNNGV. This CDR3 is CASRRNRGGDSPLHF. The CDR3 DNA follows: TGTGCCAGCAGAAGAAACAGGGGAGGAGATTCACCCCTCCACTTT.

The rearrangement links TRBV7-6 to TRBJ2-5; 12 nucleotides match TRBD2. The germline V gene encodes CDR1 SGHVS and CDR2 FNYEAQ. With V trimmed by 5 bases and J by 4 bases, 5 bases remained unmatched. The CDR3 runs to 15 residues. The CDR3 protein is CASSPLAGGRETQYF. CDR3 sequence (DNA): TGTGCCAGCAGCCCCCTAGCGGGGGGGCGAGAGACCCAGTACTTC.